This TCR beta chain derives from a study of response to subunit inactivated influenza vaccine. Broader study findings: Every seasonal influenza vaccination brings in few new T cells, the authors suggested.

Comment on this clonotype: The antigen is undetermined.

Deletions cut 0 bases from V and 8 bases from J, with 17 bases between. The CDR3 covers 16 residues. The germline CDR1 and CDR2 sequences are LGHNA and YSLEER. One entry per CDR3 protein results from TCRdb running MiXCR on the RT-PCR reads. In the table there are about 650,000 distinct CDR3 sequences, 14% of which are singletons. The sample consisted of PBMCs from blood, taken roughly 15 days before vaccination. The V gene is TRBV4-3, the J gene TRBJ2-1; the D gene is possibly TRBD1 (6 bases). This TCR derives from a man between 50 and 59 years old who received an inactivated influenza vaccine. The CDR3 spells CASSQEHTNRDDEQFF. The CDR3 bases are TGCGCCAGCAGCCAAGAACATACGAACAGGGACGATGAGCAGTTCTTC.